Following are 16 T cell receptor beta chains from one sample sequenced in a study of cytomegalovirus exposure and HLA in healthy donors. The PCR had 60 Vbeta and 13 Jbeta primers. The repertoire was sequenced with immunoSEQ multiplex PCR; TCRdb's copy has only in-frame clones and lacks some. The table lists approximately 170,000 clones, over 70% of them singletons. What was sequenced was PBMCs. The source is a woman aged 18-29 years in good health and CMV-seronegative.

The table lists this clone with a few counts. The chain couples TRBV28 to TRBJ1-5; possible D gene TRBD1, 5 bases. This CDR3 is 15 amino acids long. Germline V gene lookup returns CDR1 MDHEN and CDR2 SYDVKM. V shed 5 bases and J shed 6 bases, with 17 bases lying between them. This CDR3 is CASSALGGYGQPQHF. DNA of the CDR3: TGTGCCAGCAGTGCCCTCGGGGGATACGGTCAGCCCCAGCATTTT.

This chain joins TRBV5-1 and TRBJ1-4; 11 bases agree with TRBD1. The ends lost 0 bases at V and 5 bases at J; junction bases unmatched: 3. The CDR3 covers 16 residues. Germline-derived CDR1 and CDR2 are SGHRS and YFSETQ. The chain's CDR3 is CASSLAGTGGNEKLFF. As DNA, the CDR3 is TGCGCCAGCAGCTTGGCCGGGACAGGGGGGAATGAAAAACTGTTTTTT.

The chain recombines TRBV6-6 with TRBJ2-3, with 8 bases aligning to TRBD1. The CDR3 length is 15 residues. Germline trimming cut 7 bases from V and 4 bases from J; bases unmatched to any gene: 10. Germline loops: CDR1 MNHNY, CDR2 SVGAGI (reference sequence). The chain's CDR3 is CASTPQGALSDTQYF. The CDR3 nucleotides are TGTGCCAGCACTCCCCAGGGGGCGCTTTCAGATACGCAGTATTTT.

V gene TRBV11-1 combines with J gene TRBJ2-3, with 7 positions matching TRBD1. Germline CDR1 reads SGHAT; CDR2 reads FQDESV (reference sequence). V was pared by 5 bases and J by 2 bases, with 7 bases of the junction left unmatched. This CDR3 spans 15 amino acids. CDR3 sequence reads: CASSPGTANTDTQYF. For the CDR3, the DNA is TGTGCCAGCAGCCCTGGGACAGCGAACACAGATACGCAGTATTTT. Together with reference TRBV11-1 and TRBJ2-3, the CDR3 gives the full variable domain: EAEVAQSPRYKITEKSQAVAFWCDPISGHATLYWYRQILGQGPELLVQFQDESVVDDSQLPKDRFSAERLKGVDSTLKIQPAELGDSAMYLCASSPGTANTDTQYFGPGTRLTVL.

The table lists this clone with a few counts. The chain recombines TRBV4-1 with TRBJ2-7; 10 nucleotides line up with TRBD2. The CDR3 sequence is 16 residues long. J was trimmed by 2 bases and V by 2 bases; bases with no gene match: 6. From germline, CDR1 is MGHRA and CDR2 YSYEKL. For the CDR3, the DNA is TGCGCCAGCAGCCAACTTAAAGCGGGAGGGCCCTACGAGCAGTACTTC. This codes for CASSQLKAGGPYEQYF.

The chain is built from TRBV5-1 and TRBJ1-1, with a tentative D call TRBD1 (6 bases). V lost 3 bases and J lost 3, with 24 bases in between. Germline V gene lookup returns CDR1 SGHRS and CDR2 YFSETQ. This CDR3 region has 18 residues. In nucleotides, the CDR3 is TGCGCCAGCAGCTATAAACAGGGATTGAGTATATTAGACACTGAAGCTTTCTTT. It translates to CASSYKQGLSILDTEAFF.

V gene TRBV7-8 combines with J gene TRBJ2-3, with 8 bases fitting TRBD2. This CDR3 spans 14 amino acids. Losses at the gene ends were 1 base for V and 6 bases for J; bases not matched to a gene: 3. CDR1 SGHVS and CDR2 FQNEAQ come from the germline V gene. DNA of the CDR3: TGTGCCAGCAGCTTAGGACTAGCGTTTGATACGCAGTATTTT. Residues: CASSLGLAFDTQYF.

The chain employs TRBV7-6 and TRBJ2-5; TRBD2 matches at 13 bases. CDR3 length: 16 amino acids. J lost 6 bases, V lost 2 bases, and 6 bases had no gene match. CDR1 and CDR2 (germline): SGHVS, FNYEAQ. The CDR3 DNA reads TGTGCCAGCAGCTTATCACTAGCGGGGGGGCCGAAGACCCAGTACTTC. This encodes CASSLSLAGGPKTQYF.

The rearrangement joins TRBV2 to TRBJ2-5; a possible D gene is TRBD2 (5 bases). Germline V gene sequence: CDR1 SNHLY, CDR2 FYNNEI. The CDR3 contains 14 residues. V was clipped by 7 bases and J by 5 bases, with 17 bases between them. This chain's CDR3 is CASTIWLARETQYF. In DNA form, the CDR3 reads TGTGCCAGCACTATTTGGCTAGCTAGGGAGACCCAGTACTTC.

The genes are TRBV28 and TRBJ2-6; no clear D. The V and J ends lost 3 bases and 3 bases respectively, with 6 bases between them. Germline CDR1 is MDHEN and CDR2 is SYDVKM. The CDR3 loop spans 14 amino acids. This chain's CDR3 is CASSLSNGANVLTF. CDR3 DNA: TGTGCCAGCAGTTTGTCCAATGGGGCCAACGTCCTGACTTTC.

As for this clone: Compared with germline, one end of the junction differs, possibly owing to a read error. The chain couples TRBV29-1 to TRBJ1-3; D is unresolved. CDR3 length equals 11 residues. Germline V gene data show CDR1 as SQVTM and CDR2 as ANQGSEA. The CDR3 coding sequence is TGCAGCGTTCAAGACTCGTACACCATATATTTT. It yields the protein CSVQDSYTIYF.

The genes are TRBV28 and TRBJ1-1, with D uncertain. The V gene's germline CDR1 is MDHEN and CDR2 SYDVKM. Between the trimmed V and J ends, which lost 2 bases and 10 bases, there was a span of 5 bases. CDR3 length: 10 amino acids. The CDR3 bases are TGTGCCAGCAGTTTAACAGTAGCTTTCTTT. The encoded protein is CASSLTVAFF.

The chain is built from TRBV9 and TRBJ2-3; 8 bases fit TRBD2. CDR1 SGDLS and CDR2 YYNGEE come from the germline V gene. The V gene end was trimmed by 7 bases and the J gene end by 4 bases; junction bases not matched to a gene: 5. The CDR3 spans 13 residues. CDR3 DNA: TGTGCCAGCGGCGCGGGGGGCTCAGATACGCAGTATTTT. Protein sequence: CASGAGGSDTQYF.

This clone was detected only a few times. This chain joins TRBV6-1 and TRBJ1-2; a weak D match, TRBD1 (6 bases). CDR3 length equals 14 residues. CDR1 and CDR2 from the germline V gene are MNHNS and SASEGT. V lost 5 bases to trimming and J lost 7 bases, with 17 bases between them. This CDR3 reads CASSSTGTWAGYTF. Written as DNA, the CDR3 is TGTGCCAGCAGTTCCACAGGGACGTGGGCTGGCTACACCTTC.

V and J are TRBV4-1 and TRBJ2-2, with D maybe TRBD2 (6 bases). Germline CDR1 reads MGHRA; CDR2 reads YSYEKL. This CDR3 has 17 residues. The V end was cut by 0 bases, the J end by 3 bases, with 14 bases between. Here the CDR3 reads CASSQDRAGWDTGELFF. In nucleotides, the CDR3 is TGCGCCAGCAGCCAAGATAGGGCGGGGTGGGACACCGGGGAGCTGTTTTTT.

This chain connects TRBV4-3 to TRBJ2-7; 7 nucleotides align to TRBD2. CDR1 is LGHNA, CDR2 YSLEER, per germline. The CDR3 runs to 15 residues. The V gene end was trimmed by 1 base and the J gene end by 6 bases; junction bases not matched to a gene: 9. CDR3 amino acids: CASSQVGGRRGEQYF. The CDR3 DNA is TGCGCCAGCAGCCAAGTCGGCGGGAGAAGGGGCGAGCAGTACTTC.